This TCR beta chain was sequenced during a study of radiation and T cells in renal cell carcinoma (dated by TCRdb to 2018 to 2021). For context, the study as a whole: In total, 50 to 55 samples, comprising some 25 tumors and some 27 peripheral blood samples, were subjected to TCR beta sequencing. The final blood draw took place at 4 weeks after radiation, the same time as nephrectomy. A total of about 4 million unique CDR3 nucleotide sequences, encoding around 2.7 million unique CDR3 amino acid sequences, were found across all 50 or so samples.

Concerning this clone: Which antigen it targets is not known. Base quality data are lacking; no much larger clone is found one base away.

TCR beta libraries were generated from genomic DNA with the immunoSEQ kit, following the manufacturer's recommendations. To prepare the libraries, a first multiplex PCR with proprietary primers was run, followed by a second PCR that added unique barcodes, and a bead cleanup was done after each round. A positive control reaction and a negative control reaction, both provided in the kit, were run with every batch of samples. The final libraries were assessed on an Agilent 4200 TapeStation D1000 ScreenTape, pooled by volume, and quantified by qPCR. Sequencing was performed on an Illumina NextSeq500 with a MidOutput 150-cycle cartridge, and 156 Read1 and 15 Index1 cycles were run with kit custom primers. The pooled library was loaded at 0.9 to 1 pM with a roughly 22% PhiX control spike-in. Regarding the original processing steps: Vendor-processed data were analyzed in R, and a clonotype was defined as all T cells sharing the same CDR3 nucleotide sequence. In the clone abundance analyses, frequencies in each sample were normalized to that sample's 10,000 most abundant clones. Public T cell clones, which averaged fewer than five per sample, were excluded before analysis. Tumor-enriched and baseline blood-enriched clonotypes were defined by at least a 32-fold difference in abundance between compartments. A beta-binomial differential abundance model was applied to find clonotypes that expanded or contracted between blood time points. The Baroni-Urbani and Buser coefficient was used to measure tumor-blood repertoire similarity, and groups were compared with two-tailed Wilcoxon tests in R. TCRdb retrieved this table from immuneACCESS and kept in-frame rearrangements only. Not all clones are present; in checked studies, unresolved V genes account for under half, and no reason is known for the remainder. That table is the source of V, J and clone size, and D and trimming were worked out from the DNA. For this sample the table gives approximately 85,000 clones, of which roughly nine tenths were detected only once. The top ten hold approximately 6% of the sample.

What the authors observed across the whole study: Tracking of blood repertoire dynamics stopped at around 4 weeks after treatment, with no follow-up past that point. The single-armed trial design could not address effects of radiation dose or scheduling on the TCR repertoire. Because pretreatment tumor biopsies were not available, the study could not determine whether clonotypes were already present within the tumor at baseline. Top tumor clonotypes rose in blood from baseline to 2 weeks post-radiation, then contracted by 4 weeks, suggesting transient expansion of tumor-resident clones.

Inclusive of the bounding cysteine and phenylalanine, the CDR3 is 12 residues long. The DNA shown is the 36-base CDR3, in frame from base 1. The germline V gene specifies MDHEN as CDR1 and SYDVKM as CDR2. V lost 5 bases and J lost 15 bases, and the count of bases not matched to a germline gene is 6. Sample time point, as interpreted from the label and publication: blood 4 weeks post-SBRT, at nephrectomy. The meaning of the sample's treatment or condition label: 15 Gy SBRT to primary tumor, nephrectomy 4 weeks later. The samples were obtained from a clinical trial, where primary renal cell carcinomas were treated with 15 Gy stereotactic body radiation therapy and then removed by nephrectomy 4 weeks afterward. To track tumor-enriched clonotypes, serial peripheral blood was sampled from radiation-treated patients at baseline and at 2 weeks and 4 weeks after SBRT. Renal cell carcinoma with clear cell pathology was present in all patients. Genomic DNA for TCR sequencing was prepared using the QIAamp DNA Blood Mini Kit (Qiagen). The analyses included only samples that passed all quality control checks.

Recombination linked TRBV28 to TRBJ2-2; TRBD2 aligns with 10 central bases. The receptor was derived from a woman in her sixties or seventies with renal cell carcinoma. The material was blood, obtained from a patient whose treatment included radiotherapy and nephrectomy. The bases are TGTGCCAGCAGTCCCCTAGCGGGGGTGGTGTTTTTT. This sequence encodes CASSPLAGVVFF.